This is a list of T cell receptor beta chains from one sample in a study of blood T cell repertoires in COVID-19. Only in-frame clones appear in the TCRdb table, and some are missing; sequencing was by immunoSEQ multiplex PCR. The table records 500,000 to 600,000 clones, roughly nine tenths of them present only once. Material: peripheral blood. These receptors originate from a woman aged 45 to 65 with COVID-19, enrolled during active disease. Both conserved end residues are trimmed from each CDR3.

J gene	V gene	CDR3 protein
TRBJ1-5	TRBV5-1	ASSLTGGEEPQH
TRBJ2-5	TRBV6-5	ASSPQGAGETQY
TRBJ2-3	TRBV11-2	ASSPREGGSTDTQY
TRBJ1-5	TRBV2	ASSDSDQPQH
TRBJ1-1	TRBV9	ASKIPTGDLNTEAF
TRBJ2-3	TRBV5-1	ASSLDGELRTDTQY
TRBJ1-3	TRBV18	ASSQRRDRGLGNTIY
TRBJ1-3	TRBV12-3/TRBV12-4	ASSRDTRNTIY
TRBJ1-6	TRBV2	ASTYSQGAENSPLH
TRBJ1-4	TRBV6-5	ASSYSRTGAEKLF
TRBJ2-4	TRBV11-2	ASSPPQRIRAKNIQY
TRBJ1-1	TRBV2	ASRADMNTEAF
TRBJ2-1	TRBV3-1/TRBV3-2	ASSPGTIGEKQF
TRBJ1-4	TRBV28	ASSLGRELF
TRBJ1-2	TRBV1	TSSQGDSPYYGYT
TRBJ1-1	TRBV5-6	ASSFTTGNKAF
TRBJ1-5	TRBV2	ASSEGQGRSNQPQH
TRBJ2-7	TRBV18	ASSPSGTGDEQY
TRBJ1-2	TRBV27	ASGTRTRDERNLGYT
TRBJ2-2	TRBV2	ASRAPLAGGQVGGELF
TRBJ2-5	TRBV24-1	ATSLWGEETQY
TRBJ1-2	TRBV28	ASRMGQEGGYT
TRBJ1-4	TRBV3-1/TRBV3-2	ASSLGQGVVANEKLF
TRBJ2-3	TRBV6-1	ASSEMVTGGWIDTQY
TRBJ1-4	TRBV5-6	ASSSAGGMEKLF
TRBJ2-6	TRBV4-1	ASSPREGSSGANVLT
TRBJ1-5	TRBV12-3/TRBV12-4	ASSFELSQPQH
TRBJ1-4	TRBV4-2	ASSPYITGPEAQANEKLF
TRBJ1-6	TRBV3-1/TRBV3-2	ASSEAGVKSPLH
TRBJ1-5	TRBV27	ASSPIGVYQPQH
TRBJ2-7	TRBV7-8	ASSLGEGSLADEQY
TRBJ2-7	TRBV12-3/TRBV12-4	ASSLRQGGEQY
TRBJ2-3	TRBV13	ASSLRRAGADTQY
TRBJ2-1	TRBV2	ASSTPGLAGVSSYNEQF
TRBJ1-2	TRBV6-5	ASSYGRGEANYGYT
TRBJ1-5	TRBV30	AWRRPGQLNQPQH
TRBJ2-6	TRBV21-1	ASTLDRVAGANVLT
TRBJ2-7	TRBV7-2	ASSFRGSSYEQY
TRBJ1-4	TRBV28	AVGQGNEKLF
TRBJ1-1	TRBV29-1	SVAVGGNTEAF
TRBJ2-7	TRBV4-1	ASSQPSRLGAGGLYEQY
TRBJ2-3	TRBV7-2	ASSVGLAGGTDTQY
TRBJ1-2	TRBV30	AWATGTGVPDYGYT
TRBJ1-1	TRBV7-9	ASSLAKLRQGEWGTEAF
TRBJ1-2	TRBV4-1	ASSQDSGEPNYGYT
TRBJ1-6	TRBV6-1	ASSDPWSSYNSPLH
TRBJ2-7	TRBV27	ASSPRTSGFSYEQY